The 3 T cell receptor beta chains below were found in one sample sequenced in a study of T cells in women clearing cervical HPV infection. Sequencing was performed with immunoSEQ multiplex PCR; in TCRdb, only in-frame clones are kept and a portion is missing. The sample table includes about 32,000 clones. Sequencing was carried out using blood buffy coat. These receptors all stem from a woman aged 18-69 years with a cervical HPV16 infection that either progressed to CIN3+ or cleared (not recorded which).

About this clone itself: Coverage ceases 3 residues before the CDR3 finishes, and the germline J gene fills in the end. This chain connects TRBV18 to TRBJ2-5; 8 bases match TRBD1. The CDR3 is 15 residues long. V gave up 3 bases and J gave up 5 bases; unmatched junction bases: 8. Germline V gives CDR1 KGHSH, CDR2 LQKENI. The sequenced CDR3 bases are TGTGCCAGCTCACCTAACAGGGGGGATCTGGAGACC. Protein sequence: CASSPNRGDLET. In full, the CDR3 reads CASSPNRGDLETQYF.

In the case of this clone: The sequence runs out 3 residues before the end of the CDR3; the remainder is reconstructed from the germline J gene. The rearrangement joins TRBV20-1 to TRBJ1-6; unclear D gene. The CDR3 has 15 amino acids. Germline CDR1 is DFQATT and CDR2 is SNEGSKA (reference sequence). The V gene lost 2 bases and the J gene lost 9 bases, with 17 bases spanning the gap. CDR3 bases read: TGCAGTGCTAGAATCGGGGAAAATTCACTTTCACCC. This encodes CSARIGENSLSP. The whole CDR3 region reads CSARIGENSLSPLHF.

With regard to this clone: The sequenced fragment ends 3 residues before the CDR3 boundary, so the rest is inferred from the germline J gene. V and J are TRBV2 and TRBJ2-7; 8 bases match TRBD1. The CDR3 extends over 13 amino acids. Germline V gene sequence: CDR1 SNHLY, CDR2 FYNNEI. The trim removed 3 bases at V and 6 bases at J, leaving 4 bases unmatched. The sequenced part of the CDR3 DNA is TGTGCCAGCAGTGACCAGGGGGCTCGCGAG. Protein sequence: CASSDQGARE. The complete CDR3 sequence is CASSDQGAREQYF.